These 20 T cell receptor beta chains originate from one sample sequenced in a study of CD8+ T cells in alopecia areata. Stated treatment: oral pan-JAK inhibitor, 5-10 mg twice daily. After isolation, RNA underwent reverse transcription to generate cDNA as the sequencing template. Repertoires were generated with immunoSEQ multiplex PCR, while TCRdb's copy carries only in-frame clones and drops some. The sample has a few hundred thousand clones; more than 60% are singletons. Source: CD4+ T cells sorted from blood, taken around week 42, from a patient treated with tofacitinib. The origin of the receptors is a human donor with alopecia areata.

This clone was seen more than once but under ten times. This chain uses TRBV11-2 with TRBJ2-7; the D is unclear. Per germline, CDR1 SGHAT and CDR2 FQNNGV. CDR3 length equals 13 residues. V dropped 0 bases and J dropped 5 bases, with 8 bases sitting between them. The CDR3 protein is CASSLEQTNEQYF. In DNA, the CDR3 is TGTGCCAGCAGCTTAGAGCAAACCAACGAGCAGTACTTC.

The chain links TRBV29-1 to TRBJ2-3; TRBD2 might be the D (6 bases). CDR3 length: 14 amino acids. Trimming stripped 7 bases from V and 0 bases from J, with 14 bases between. Germline V CDR1 and CDR2: SQVTM, ANQGSEA. The CDR3, as DNA: TGCAGCGCGGCGGAGGGGACTAGCACAGATACGCAGTATTTT. Amino acid sequence: CSAAEGTSTDTQYF.

The chain uses TRBV5-1 and TRBJ2-7; maybe TRBD1 (5 bases). Germline CDR1 SGHRS, CDR2 YFSETQ. V was clipped by 0 bases and J by 4 bases, with 14 bases between them. The CDR3 contains 15 residues. In DNA form, the CDR3 reads TGCGCCAGCAGCTTGGCGGATGGGGCGCGTTACGAGCAGTACTTC. Its translation: CASSLADGARYEQYF.

CDR3 protein: CASSRSVDNYGYTF. The CDR3 nucleotides are TGTGCCAGCAGCCGGTCAGTGGATAACTATGGCTACACCTTC. The rearrangement links TRBV27 to TRBJ1-2; D gene uncertain. The CDR3 runs 14 residues. Trimming left V 6 bases short and J 1 base short, with 12 bases between. Germline CDR1 and CDR2: MNHEY and SMNVEV (reference sequence).

The rearrangement joins TRBV7-6 to TRBJ2-7; D uncertain. V lost 4 bases, J lost 7 bases, and 23 bases lay in between. CDR3 length equals 16 residues. The germline gives CDR1 SGHVS, CDR2 FNYEAQ. The CDR3 region has the DNA TGTGCCAGCAGCTCGATAACAAGTGATGGCGATGATGAGCAGTACTTC. This translates into CASSSITSDGDDEQYF.

This clone has a single count. The chain combines TRBV25-1 with TRBJ2-3, with 7 bases matching TRBD2. Looked up from germline, CDR1 is MGHDK and CDR2 is SYGVNS. The CDR3 runs 16 residues. J was trimmed by 6 bases and V by 5 bases; bases with no gene match: 14. CDR3 protein: CASSSPGTTLTDTQYF. The CDR3 bases are TGTGCCAGCAGTTCTCCCGGGACTACCTTGACGGATACGCAGTATTTT.

The chain employs TRBV7-2 and TRBJ2-3; 14 bases agree with TRBD2. Germline V gene data show CDR1 as SGHTA and CDR2 as FQGNSA. V dropped 6 bases and J dropped 4; count of bases not matched to a gene: 12. The CDR3 consists of 18 residues. CDR3 in DNA: TGTGCCAGCAGTCGCGGACTAGCGGGGGGCCTCGGGGCAGATACGCAGTATTTT. This translates into CASSRGLAGGLGADTQYF.

This clone was found once. V gene TRBV18 combines with J gene TRBJ2-5; no clear D. The germline CDR1 and CDR2 sequences are KGHSH and LQKENI. The CDR3 extends over 12 amino acids. Trimming shortened V by 2 bases and J by 2 bases, and 3 bases separated the two germline ends. The CDR3 DNA is TGTGCCAGCTCACCAGCACAAGAGACCCAGTACTTC. This encodes CASSPAQETQYF.

The table lists this clone with a few counts. The chain has TRBV2 and TRBJ2-7; the match to TRBD1 covers 8 bases. This CDR3 spans 14 amino acids. Trimming at V came to 5 bases and at J to 2 bases, leaving 5 bases not matched to a gene. The germline CDR1 and CDR2 sequences are SNHLY and FYNNEI. In DNA form, the CDR3 reads TGTGCCAGCAGTCCAGGGGGCCTCCCCTACGAGCAGTACTTC. Amino acid sequence: CASSPGGLPYEQYF.

The genes are TRBV2 and TRBJ2-1, with 7 nucleotides matching TRBD1. Per the germline V gene, CDR1 is SNHLY and CDR2 is FYNNEI. Unmatched junction bases numbered 16, after V lost 8 bases and J lost 9 bases. This CDR3 is built from 15 residues. The CDR3, as DNA: TGTGCCAGCGGGGACAGCCCACTTTCTGGGGGTGAGCAGTTCTTC. It yields the protein CASGDSPLSGGEQFF.

In its sample, this clone was seen many times. The V call is TRBV30, the J call TRBJ1-4; 7 nucleotides agree with TRBD1. Germline CDR1 reads GTSNPN; CDR2 reads SVGIG (reference sequence). CDR3 length equals 15 residues. With V trimmed by 0 bases and J by 13 bases, 14 bases remained unmatched. The CDR3 loop is CAWSVSGQDWSGLFF. As DNA, the CDR3 is TGTGCCTGGAGTGTATCCGGACAGGACTGGTCAGGACTGTTTTTT.

The rearrangement uses TRBV15 and TRBJ2-1; 14 bases line up with TRBD2. The ends lost 1 base at V and 3 bases at J; junction bases unmatched: 5. This CDR3 comprises 18 residues. Germline V gives CDR1 LNHNV, CDR2 YYDKDF (reference sequence). The CDR3 is CATSRVRTSGGLYNEQFF. In DNA, the CDR3 is TGTGCCACCAGCAGAGTAAGGACTAGCGGGGGGCTCTACAATGAGCAGTTCTTC.

The V call is TRBV7-9, the J call TRBJ2-2; D gene ambiguous. Germline V lookup: CDR1 SEHNR, CDR2 FQNEAQ (reference sequence). Trimming stripped 1 base from V and 3 bases from J, with 6 bases between. CDR3 length equals 14 residues. The CDR3 sequence: CASSLEADTGELFF. In DNA, the CDR3 is TGTGCCAGCAGCTTAGAGGCGGACACCGGGGAGCTGTTTTTT. Variable domain in full (rest from reference TRBV7-9 and TRBJ2-2): DTGVSQNPRHKITKRGQNVTFRCDPISEHNRLYWYRQTLGQGPEFLTYFQNEAQLEKSRLLSDRFSAERPKGSFSTLEIQRTEQGDSAMYLCASSLEADTGELFFGEGSRLTVL.

This clone appeared once. This chain links TRBV25-1 with TRBJ2-3, with D tentatively TRBD2 (6 bases). This CDR3 spans 14 amino acids. Germline assignment: CDR1 MGHDK and CDR2 SYGVNS. V gave up 5 bases and J gave up 2 bases, with 11 bases separating them. The CDR3 bases are TGTGCCAGCAGTCTGGCGGGGATCACAGATACGCAGTATTTT. Its translation: CASSLAGITDTQYF. The full variable domain, rest sourced from reference TRBV25-1 and TRBJ2-3, is EADIYQTPRYLVIGTGKKITLECSQTMGHDKMYWYQQDPGMELHLIHYSYGVNSTEKGDLSSESTVSRIRTEHFPLTLESARPSHTSQYLCASSLAGITDTQYFGPGTRLTVL.

The CDR3 bases are TGTGCCAGTAGCCTTAGATCTGTATCCTCTGGGGCCAACGTCCTGACTTTC. Protein sequence: CASSLRSVSSGANVLTF. This rearrangement joins TRBV19 to TRBJ2-6; D call uncertain. There are 17 residues in the CDR3. Trimming shortened V by 6 bases and J by 0 bases, and 15 bases separated the two germline ends. Germline lookup yields CDR1 LNHDA and CDR2 SQIVND (reference sequence).

This clone was detected only once. V usage is TRBV27 and J usage is TRBJ1-6; TRBD1 is a possible D gene (6 bases). The CDR3 sequence is 16 residues long. Looked up from germline, CDR1 is MNHEY and CDR2 is SMNVEV (reference sequence). The V end lost 3 bases, the J end lost 8 bases, and 17 bases lay between the germline ends. The CDR3 bases are TGTGCCAGCAGTTTGGCCGGGACAAGGGGTTATTCACCCCTCCACTTT. Encoded protein: CASSLAGTRGYSPLHF.

The rearrangement joins TRBV5-1 to TRBJ2-5, with D tentatively TRBD2 (5 bases). CDR3 size: 12 residues. Germline V gene sequence: CDR1 SGHRS, CDR2 YFSETQ. V shed 6 bases and J shed 5 bases, with 11 bases lying between them. The CDR3 DNA is TGCGCCAGCAAAGAGGGTGGGGAGACCCAGTACTTC. As protein: CASKEGGETQYF.

The chain recombines TRBV5-6 with TRBJ2-2, with 7 bases matching TRBD1. Trimming at V came to 1 base and at J to 6 bases, leaving 9 bases not matched to a gene. The CDR3 spans 16 residues. Germline values: CDR1 SGHDT, CDR2 YYEEEE. The CDR3 DNA reads TGTGCCAGCAGCTTGCTGCAGGGGGTAAAAGCCGGGGAGCTGTTTTTT. Amino acids: CASSLLQGVKAGELFF.

This clone was counted between two and nine times. The V gene is TRBV11-2, the J gene TRBJ2-5; 10 bases fit TRBD1. Unmatched junction bases numbered 9, after V lost 4 bases and J lost 4 bases. The CDR3 spans 16 residues. Germline CDR1 reads SGHAT; CDR2 reads FQNNGV. DNA of the CDR3: TGTGCCAGCAGCTCCCTGGGGACAGGGGTCGGAGAGACCCAGTACTTC. This sequence encodes CASSSLGTGVGETQYF.

This sequence joins TRBV7-2 and TRBJ1-6, with D possibly matching TRBD1 (5 bases). Germline V gene data show CDR1 as SGHTA and CDR2 as FQGNSA. The CDR3 consists of 16 residues. V was cut by 5 bases and J by 10 bases, with 21 bases left in between. CDR3 nucleotides: TGTGCCAGCAGCCCCCGAGTCAGGGTACCAGTATCACCCCTCCACTTT. Translating gives CASSPRVRVPVSPLHF.